This TCR beta chain was retrieved from a study of tissue T cells after allogeneic stem cell transplantation. Notes on the study in general: Across patients, clones rarely overlapped, yet motif clusters were shared tissue-specifically. TCR repertoires tracked anatomic similarity, regardless of disease or transplant status. In patients and mice, blood and spleen missed much of tissue repertoire. The patient cohort was small and clinically heterogeneous, with limited sampling depth.

Assay: immunoSEQ multiplex PCR; the TCRdb copy retains only in-frame clones and omits some. Counted here are 7,000 to 9,500 clones, 36% occurring once; the ten biggest clones make up 4.5% to 5.5%. This CDR3 has 13 amino acids. V gave up 7 bases and J gave up 3 bases; unmatched junction bases: 2. Germline assignment: CDR1 KGHPV and CDR2 FQNQEV (reference sequence). This clone was observed a few times. No antigen is known for it. Genes and germline are mouse. The read ends 1 residue early relative to the CDR3; the germline J gene fills the gap. Documented time point: mouse harvest day 14 after allogeneic transplant. Tail vein injection delivered 10^7 T-cell-depleted bone marrow cells and 10^6 splenic CD5+ T cells.

The sample consisted of skin. This chain connects TRBV26 to TRBJ1-4; 7 bases are a match to TRBD1. This TCR was recovered from a female BALB/c mouse given C57BL/6 T cells with graft-versus-host disease after an allogeneic hematopoietic cell transplant. This chain's CDR3 is CASTGTANERLFF. The CDR3 bases that were read are TGTGCCAGCACCGGGACAGCCAACGAAAGATTATTT.